This T cell receptor beta chain was found in a study of neurological immune-mediated disorders. Study-wide background: The disease course was relapsing-remitting in roughly 30 and secondary progressive in 3 of the 34 multiple sclerosis patients.

Points from the study as a whole: Phylogenetic grouping placed 18 of 34 multiple sclerosis patients' repertoires in one related-CDR3 cluster, a possible signature. Whereas HTLV-1-associated myelopathy showed the most TCR clonal expansion, multiple sclerosis showed the least, with levels below those of healthy controls.

The V end was cut by 2 bases, the J end by 7 bases, with 22 bases between. Germline values: CDR1 SGHRS, CDR2 YFSETQ. This CDR3 is built from 16 residues. This clonotype was counted ten times or more. The antigen is not known. MiXCR was run by TCRdb on the 5' RACE reads, yielding one entry per CDR3 protein. The sample lists about 52,000 distinct CDR3 sequences; roughly 3.8% were seen once. The sample was PBMCs. This receptor was taken from a man in his fifties or sixties with multiple sclerosis. The genes are TRBV5-1 and TRBJ2-7; D perhaps matches TRBD2 (6 bases). CDR3 protein: CASSFQTSRDGSEQYF. The DNA of the CDR3 is TGCGCCAGCAGCTTCCAGACCTCGCGGGACGGGAGTGAGCAGTACTTC.